This passage covers 26 T cell receptor beta chains from one sample sequenced in a study of metastatic and nonmetastatic thyroid tumors. Prior to thyroid surgery, none of the patients had received any treatment. TCRdb re-called clones via MiXCR from the PCR reads. The sample yields about 92,000 clones, 15% seen once. The sequenced material came from blood. These receptors originate from a female donor with papillary thyroid cancer or a benign thyroid nodule (not recorded which). Some clones in this sample may be carry-over from other donors' samples.

This clone was seen ten or more times. This sequence joins TRBV30 and TRBJ1-2; TRBD1 is a possible D gene (5 bases). CDR3 length: 17 amino acids. The V gene lost 0 bases and the J gene lost 4 bases, with 21 bases spanning the gap. Germline V gene sequence: CDR1 GTSNPN, CDR2 SVGIG (reference sequence). The CDR3 here is CAWSVGTAGPGSYGYTF. CDR3 DNA: TGTGCCTGGAGTGTGGGGACGGCAGGGCCGGGGAGCTATGGCTACACCTTC.

This clone appeared a few times. The chain carries TRBV20-1 and TRBJ1-1; D is unresolved. Trimming left V 5 bases short and J 2 bases short, with 15 bases between. The V gene's germline CDR1 is DFQATT and CDR2 SNEGSKA (reference sequence). CDR3 length: 14 amino acids. For the CDR3, the DNA is TGCAGTGCTGTAAGACAAAATACCAACACTGAAGCTTTCTTT. Protein product: CSAVRQNTNTEAFF.

This chain links TRBV4-2 with TRBJ1-1, with unresolved D. Germline V gives CDR1 LGHNA, CDR2 YNFKEQ. This CDR3 has 12 residues. Trimming shortened V by 0 bases and J by 7 bases, and 6 bases separated the two germline ends. The CDR3 coding sequence is TGTGCCAGCAGCCAAGATTGGATTGAAGCTTTCTTT. It encodes CASSQDWIEAFF.

This clone was seen many times. This chain uses TRBV9 with TRBJ2-5; no clear D. The germline V and J ends were trimmed by 2 bases and 7 bases, with 12 bases remaining between them. CDR3 length: 13 amino acids. The V gene's germline CDR1 is SGDLS and CDR2 YYNGEE. As DNA, the CDR3 is TGTGCCAGCAGCGTTTCGGGTGAAGGGACCCAGTACTTC. Translated, it gives CASSVSGEGTQYF.

The table lists this clone with many counts. Other DNA variants within this sample encode the same CDR3. V gene TRBV10-1 combines with J gene TRBJ2-3, with D unresolved. The V end was cut by 5 bases, the J end by 0 bases, with 9 bases between. Per germline, CDR1 WNHNN and CDR2 SYGVQD (reference sequence). There are 14 residues in the CDR3. In DNA form, the CDR3 reads TGCGCCAGCAGTCCTACTCCTAGCACAGATACGCAGTATTTT. Translating it yields CASSPTPSTDTQYF.

The genes are TRBV6-1 and TRBJ2-2, with unresolved D. The CDR3 consists of 15 residues. V dropped 6 bases and J dropped 2 bases, with 13 bases sitting between them. Germline V gives CDR1 MNHNS, CDR2 SASEGT. The DNA of the CDR3 is TGTGCCAGCAGCCTGGGGTGTATAAACACCGGGGAGCTGTTTTTT. Protein product: CASSLGCINTGELFF.

This clone was recorded many times. The V call is TRBV18, the J call TRBJ1-5, with D hard to call. Germline V CDR1 and CDR2: KGHSH, LQKENI. Trimming took 4 bases from V and 0 from J, leaving 7 bases between them. The CDR3 is 14 amino acids. The DNA for the CDR3 is TGTGCCAGCTCACGCACGGCTAGCAATCAGCCCCAGCATTTT. As protein: CASSRTASNQPQHF.

Ten or more counts support this clone. The chain couples TRBV3-1 to TRBJ2-7, with D perhaps TRBD2 (6 bases). With 5 bases removed from V and 1 base from J, the gap between germline ends came to 9 bases. CDR3 size: 13 residues. Germline assignment: CDR1 LGHDT and CDR2 YNNKEL (reference sequence). As DNA, the CDR3 is TGTGCCAGCAGCACGGGGGTATCCTACGAGCAGTACTTC. Amino acid sequence: CASSTGVSYEQYF.

This clone appeared many times. The genes are TRBV2 and TRBJ2-5; D gene uncertain. Germline-derived CDR1 and CDR2 are SNHLY and FYNNEI. V gave up 4 bases and J gave up 3 bases, with 3 bases separating them. This CDR3 comprises 11 residues. CDR3 residues: CASSVKETQYF. DNA of the CDR3: TGTGCCAGCAGTGTAAAAGAGACCCAGTACTTC.

This clone was picked up many times. V is TRBV7-6 and J is TRBJ2-7; D may match TRBD1 or TRBD2 (5 bases each). This CDR3 comprises 14 residues. Looked up from germline, CDR1 is SGHVS and CDR2 is FNYEAQ. Trimming stripped 1 base from V and 3 bases from J, with 10 bases between. The chain's CDR3 is CASSLGDVFYEQYF. CDR3 in DNA: TGTGCCAGCAGCTTAGGGGACGTTTTCTACGAGCAGTACTTC.

This clone was seen only once. V gene TRBV6-5 combines with J gene TRBJ2-2, with 8 bases lining up with TRBD2. This CDR3 spans 17 amino acids. The V and J ends lost 2 bases and 9 bases, in that order; junction bases with no gene match: 14. In germline, CDR1 is MNHEY, CDR2 SVGAGI. DNA of the CDR3: TGTGCCAGCAGTTACGGACTAGCTGGGGTTATCTCCTGGGAGCTGTTTTTT. Amino acid sequence: CASSYGLAGVISWELFF.

To note about this clone: This could be a read error, since a much larger clone is one nucleotide away. This chain uses TRBV20-1 with TRBJ1-2, with a tentative D call TRBD1 (6 bases). Trimming shortened V by 3 bases and J by 8 bases, and 16 bases separated the two germline ends. The CDR3 totals 13 residues. The germline CDR1 and CDR2 sequences are DFQATT and SNEGSKA (reference sequence). CDR3 DNA: TGCAGTGCTAGTCCGGGGGCTGCTAGGGGCTACACCTTC. It codes for CSASPGAARGYTF.

Notes on this clone: This clone may be a read error of a much larger clone one base away. V usage is TRBV10-2 and J usage is TRBJ2-3; 7 nucleotides agree with TRBD2. Trimming took 6 bases from V and 2 from J; bases not matched to a gene: 11. Per the germline V gene, CDR1 is WSHSY and CDR2 is SAAADI. The CDR3 extends over 16 amino acids. CDR3 nucleotides: TGCGCCAGCAGGTCCTCAAGCGGGGTACCCACAGATACGCAGTATTTT. As protein: CASRSSSGVPTDTQYF.

This clone showed up many times. The chain couples TRBV28 to TRBJ2-5; 7 positions agree with TRBD1. This CDR3 is built from 11 residues. CDR1 is MDHEN and CDR2 is SYDVKM in the germline V gene. J gave up 10 bases and V 1 base, and 0 bases lay outside the gene matches. In nucleotides, the CDR3 is TGTGCCAGCAGTTTATCAGGGGGCCAGTACTTC. Translating it yields CASSLSGGQYF.

This clone was found a few times. A read error may explain this, as a much larger clone is one base away. The same CDR3 also results from other DNA sequences found in this sample. The J gene is TRBJ2-1, the V gene TRBV2, with 7 bases fitting TRBD2. This CDR3 has 14 residues. The V segment lost 8 bases and the J segment 6 bases; nucleotides outside the gene matches: 10. Germline V gene data show CDR1 as SNHLY and CDR2 as FYNNEI. The CDR3, as DNA: TGTGCCAGCGAGGGATTAGCGGGCCCCAATGAGCAGTTCTTC. Translated, it gives CASEGLAGPNEQFF.

At least ten counts were recorded for this clone. The CDR3 DNA sequence: TGTGCCAGTTCACTAGCGGGGGCCAGAGGGGATACGCAGTATTTT. It codes for CASSLAGARGDTQYF. The chain links TRBV11-2 to TRBJ2-3; 11 bases align to TRBD2. Unmatched junction bases numbered 11, after V lost 9 bases and J lost 6 bases. The CDR3 runs 15 residues. CDR1 SGHAT and CDR2 FQNNGV come from the germline V gene. Together with reference TRBV11-2 and TRBJ2-3, the CDR3 gives the full variable domain: EAGVAQSPRYKIIEKRQSVAFWCNPISGHATLYWYQQILGQGPKLLIQFQNNGVVDDSQLPKDRFSAERLKGVDSTLKIQPAKLEDSAVYLCASSLAGARGDTQYFGPGTRLTVL.

The gene calls are TRBV2 and TRBJ2-1, with 8 positions matching TRBD2. The V gene end was trimmed by 6 bases and the J gene end by 0 bases; junction bases not matched to a gene: 7. Germline assignment: CDR1 SNHLY and CDR2 FYNNEI. The CDR3 length is 16 residues. CDR3 region: CASRSGGVISYNEQFF. CDR3 nucleotides: TGTGCCAGCAGGAGCGGGGGTGTAATCTCCTACAATGAGCAGTTCTTC.

There are a few counts of this clone. Given a much more abundant clone one base away, this may be a read error. Distinct nucleotide sequences in the sample also encode this CDR3. V and J are TRBV7-7 and TRBJ2-7; the D is unclear. The CDR3 spans 14 residues. Germline lookup yields CDR1 SSHAT and CDR2 FNYEAQ (reference sequence). CDR3 sequence: CASSPLLGTYEQYF. Written as DNA, the CDR3 is TGTGCTAGCAGTCCTTTGCTGGGAACCTACGAGCAGTACTTC.

The chain has TRBV20-1 and TRBJ2-7; no definite D call. Germline V gene lookup returns CDR1 DFQATT and CDR2 SNEGSKA (reference sequence). This CDR3 has 14 residues. The V and J ends lost 1 base and 3 bases respectively, with 13 bases between them. The CDR3 DNA is TGCAGTGCTAGAGTAGTGGGCCTCGGCTACGAGCAGTACTTC. Encoded protein: CSARVVGLGYEQYF.

Only a few counts were recorded for this clone. A read error may explain this, as a much larger clone is one base away. The chain carries TRBV4-1 and TRBJ1-3; no firm D call. Trimming removed 5 bases from V and 0 bases from J, with 14 bases in between. Germline V gene lookup returns CDR1 MGHRA and CDR2 YSYEKL. The CDR3 covers 16 residues. In nucleotides, the CDR3 is TGCGCCAGCAGCTCCATAGGCAGCTTCTCTGGAAACACCATATATTTT. This sequence encodes CASSSIGSFSGNTIYF.

Many counts were recorded for this clone. The J gene is TRBJ1-2, the V gene TRBV12-3 or TRBV12-4; TRBD1 might be the D (6 bases). CDR3 length: 13 amino acids. V lost 5 bases and J lost 4, with 11 bases in between. The CDR3 reads CASSGGGIYGYTF. The CDR3 DNA follows: TGTGCCAGCAGTGGAGGGGGGATCTATGGCTACACCTTC.

This clone was recorded many times. This CDR3 reads CASTGTGLYKEPNSPLHF. The DNA of the CDR3 is TGTGCCAGCACCGGGACAGGGCTCTACAAAGAGCCTAATTCACCCCTCCACTTT. This rearrangement joins TRBV6-5 to TRBJ1-6; 9 bases map to TRBD1. Germline V CDR1 and CDR2: MNHEY, SVGAGI. Unmatched junction bases numbered 16, after V lost 7 bases and J lost 6 bases. This CDR3 region has 18 residues.

This clone was recorded many times. The genes are TRBV12-3 or TRBV12-4 and TRBJ1-1, with 8 bases that match TRBD1. Trimming removed 4 bases from V and 11 bases from J; junction bases left unmatched: 15. This CDR3 is 15 amino acids long. CDR3 coding DNA: TGTGCCAGCAGTTCTGGGACAGGAAGATATGTCCCGGCTTTCTTT. As protein: CASSSGTGRYVPAFF.

This clone was recorded many times. The chain combines TRBV30 with TRBJ2-7, with 8 bases identical to TRBD1. The CDR3 sequence is 14 residues long. With V trimmed by 4 bases and J by 0 bases, 5 bases remained unmatched. Per germline, CDR1 GTSNPN and CDR2 SVGIG (reference sequence). This CDR3 reads CAWTWTGSSYEQYF. Written as DNA, the CDR3 is TGTGCCTGGACCTGGACAGGGAGCTCCTACGAGCAGTACTTC. The complete variable domain, with remaining parts taken from reference TRBV30 and TRBJ2-7, reads SQTIHQWPATLVQPVGSPLSLECTVEGTSNPNLYWYRQAAGRGLQLLFYSVGIGQISSEVPQNLSASRPQDRQFILSSKKLLLSDSGFYLCAWTWTGSSYEQYFGPGTRLTVT.

This clone was recorded at least ten times. Other DNA sequences in this sample translate to the same CDR3. This sequence joins TRBV5-1 and TRBJ2-3, with D possibly called TRBD1 or TRBD2 (6 bases each). With 4 bases removed from V and 4 bases from J, the gap between germline ends came to 10 bases. Germline CDR1 reads SGHRS; CDR2 reads YFSETQ. The CDR3 consists of 13 residues. CDR3 in amino acids: CASSPGGPDTQYF. The CDR3 region has the DNA TGCGCCAGCAGCCCTGGGGGGCCAGATACGCAGTATTTT.

Ten or more counts support this clone. V and J are TRBV11-2 and TRBJ1-5; TRBD1 is a possible D gene (6 bases). The V and J ends lost 5 bases and 5 bases respectively, with 10 bases between them. The germline CDR1 and CDR2 sequences are SGHAT and FQNNGV. This CDR3 region has 13 residues. The CDR3 loop reads CASSRDTDQPQHF. CDR3 DNA: TGTGCCAGCAGCCGGGACACCGATCAGCCCCAGCATTTT.